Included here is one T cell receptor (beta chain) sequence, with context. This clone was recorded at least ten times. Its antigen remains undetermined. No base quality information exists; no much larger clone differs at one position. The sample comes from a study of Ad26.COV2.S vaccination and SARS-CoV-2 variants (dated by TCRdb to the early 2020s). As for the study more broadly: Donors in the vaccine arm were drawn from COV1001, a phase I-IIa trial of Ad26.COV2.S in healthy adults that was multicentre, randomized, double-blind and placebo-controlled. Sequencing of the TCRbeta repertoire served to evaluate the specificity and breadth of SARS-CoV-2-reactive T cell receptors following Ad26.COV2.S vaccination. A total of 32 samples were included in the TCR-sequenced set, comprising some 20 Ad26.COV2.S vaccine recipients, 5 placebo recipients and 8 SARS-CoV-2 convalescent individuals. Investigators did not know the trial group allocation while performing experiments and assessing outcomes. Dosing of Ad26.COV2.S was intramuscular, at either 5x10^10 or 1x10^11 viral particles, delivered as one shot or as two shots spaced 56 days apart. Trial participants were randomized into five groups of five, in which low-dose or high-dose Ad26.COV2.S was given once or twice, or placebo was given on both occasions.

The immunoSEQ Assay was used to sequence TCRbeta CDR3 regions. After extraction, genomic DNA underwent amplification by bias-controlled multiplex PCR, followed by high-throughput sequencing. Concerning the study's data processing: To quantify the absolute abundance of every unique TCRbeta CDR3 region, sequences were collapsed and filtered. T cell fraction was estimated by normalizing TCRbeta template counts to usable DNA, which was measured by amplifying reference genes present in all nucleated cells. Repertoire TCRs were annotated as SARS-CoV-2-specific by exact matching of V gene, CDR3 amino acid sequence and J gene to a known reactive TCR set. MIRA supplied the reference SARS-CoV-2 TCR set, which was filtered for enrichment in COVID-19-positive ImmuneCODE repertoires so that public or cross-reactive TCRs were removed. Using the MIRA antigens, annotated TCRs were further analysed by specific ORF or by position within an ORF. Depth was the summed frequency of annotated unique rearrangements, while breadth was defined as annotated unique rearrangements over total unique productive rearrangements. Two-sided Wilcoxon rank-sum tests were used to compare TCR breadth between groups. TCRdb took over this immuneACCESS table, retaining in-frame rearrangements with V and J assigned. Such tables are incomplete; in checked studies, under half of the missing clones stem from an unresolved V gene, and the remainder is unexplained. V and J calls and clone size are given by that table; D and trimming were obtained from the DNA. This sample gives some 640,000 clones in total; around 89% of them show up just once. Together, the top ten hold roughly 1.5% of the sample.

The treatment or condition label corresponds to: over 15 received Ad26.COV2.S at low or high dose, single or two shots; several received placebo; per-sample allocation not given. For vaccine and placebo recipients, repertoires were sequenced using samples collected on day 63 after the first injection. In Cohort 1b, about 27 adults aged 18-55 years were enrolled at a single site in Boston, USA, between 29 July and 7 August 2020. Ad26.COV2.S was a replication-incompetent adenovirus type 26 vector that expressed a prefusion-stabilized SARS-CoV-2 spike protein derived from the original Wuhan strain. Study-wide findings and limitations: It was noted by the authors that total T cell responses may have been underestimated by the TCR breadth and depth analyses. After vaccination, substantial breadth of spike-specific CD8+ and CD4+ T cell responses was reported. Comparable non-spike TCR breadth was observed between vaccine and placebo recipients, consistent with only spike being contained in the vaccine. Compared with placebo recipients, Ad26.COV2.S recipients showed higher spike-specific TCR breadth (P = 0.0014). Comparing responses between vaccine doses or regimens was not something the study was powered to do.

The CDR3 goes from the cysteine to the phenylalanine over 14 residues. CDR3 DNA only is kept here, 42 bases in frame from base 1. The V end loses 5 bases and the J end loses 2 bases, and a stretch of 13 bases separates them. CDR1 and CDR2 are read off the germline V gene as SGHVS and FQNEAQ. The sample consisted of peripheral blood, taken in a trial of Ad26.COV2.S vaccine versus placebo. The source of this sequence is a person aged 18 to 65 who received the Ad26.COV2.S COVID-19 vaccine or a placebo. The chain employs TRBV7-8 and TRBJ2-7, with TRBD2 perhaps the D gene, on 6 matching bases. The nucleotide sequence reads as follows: TGTGCCAGCAGCCTCAAGCGGGTTGCCTACGAGCAGTACTTC. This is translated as CASSLKRVAYEQYF.